This TCR beta chain was profiled in a study of T cells in Graves' hyperthyroidism and ophthalmopathy. Per germline, CDR1 MNHEY and CDR2 SMNVEV (reference sequence). V shed 0 bases, J shed 5 bases, and the junction held 5 bases outside the gene matches. The CDR3 is 16 amino acids. Amplification of TCR beta CDR3 regions used RNA as the template. The TCR CDR3 first-round RT-PCR relied on the HTBI primer set. TCRdb fed the multiplex PCR reads into MiXCR, producing one record per CDR3 protein. The table has around 690,000 distinct CDR3 sequences, 15% to 20% seen once. This clonotype was seen ten or more times. Diagnosis rested on symptoms, serum thyroxine and TRAb, thyroid ultrasound, and orbital computed tomography.

The V call is TRBV27, the J call TRBJ2-7, with TRBD2 identical over 12 bases. This clonotype was obtained from a man aged 50-60 years with Graves' hyperthyroidism. The sequencing sample was made of blood. CDR3 bases: TGTGCCAGCAGTTTATCGATACTAGCGGGAGGCCACGAGCAGTACTTC. As protein: CASSLSILAGGHEQYF.